This T cell receptor beta chain originates from a study of human T cells and chemical hapten exposure. General observations from the study: With DPC sensitization, TCRs exceeding 1 in 1000 frequency showed no change.

Total RNA was isolated from unfractionated whole blood. This clonotype showed up many times. Its cognate antigen is unknown. The library tagged each cDNA molecule with unique molecular identifiers. Via MiXCR, TCRdb re-called the reads, giving one row per CDR3 protein. This sample has about 120,000 distinct CDR3 sequences; 8.5% occur once, and the top ten carry 1.4%. The length of the CDR3 is 12 residues. Sequenced input: whole blood. The clonotype comes from a human donor in good health. Some clones in this sample may be carry-over from other donors' samples. The chain is built from TRBV21-1 and TRBJ1-4. TRBV21-1 is labeled a pseudogene. The CDR3 coding sequence is TGTGCCAGCGTAGGGCTCGATGAAAAACTGTTTTTT. Protein product: CASVGLDEKLFF.